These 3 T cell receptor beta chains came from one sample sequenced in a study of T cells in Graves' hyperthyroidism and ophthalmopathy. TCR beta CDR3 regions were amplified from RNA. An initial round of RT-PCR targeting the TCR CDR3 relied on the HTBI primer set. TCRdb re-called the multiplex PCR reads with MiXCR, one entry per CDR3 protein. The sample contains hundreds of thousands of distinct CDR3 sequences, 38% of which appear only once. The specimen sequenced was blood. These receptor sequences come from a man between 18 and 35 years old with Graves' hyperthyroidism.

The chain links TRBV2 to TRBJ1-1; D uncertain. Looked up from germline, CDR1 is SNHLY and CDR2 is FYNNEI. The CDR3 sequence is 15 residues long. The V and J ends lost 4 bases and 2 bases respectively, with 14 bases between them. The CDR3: CASSGEASINTEAFF. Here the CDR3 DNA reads TGTGCCAGCAGTGGGGAGGCGAGCATAAACACTGAAGCTTTCTTT.

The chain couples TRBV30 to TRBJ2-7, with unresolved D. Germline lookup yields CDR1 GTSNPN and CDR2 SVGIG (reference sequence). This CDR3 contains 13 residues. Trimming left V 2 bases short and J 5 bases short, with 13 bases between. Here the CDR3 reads CAWSKAPWDEQYF. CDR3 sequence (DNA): TGTGCCTGGAGTAAAGCCCCCTGGGACGAGCAGTACTTC.

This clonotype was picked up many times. CDR3 loop: CSASTINSPLHF. In DNA, the CDR3 is TGCAGTGCCAGTACAATTAATTCACCCCTCCACTTT. The chain uses TRBV20-1 and TRBJ1-6; D is undetermined. The V gene's germline CDR1 is DFQATT and CDR2 SNEGSKA (reference sequence). Trimming removed 6 bases from V and 6 bases from J, with 9 bases in between. CDR3 length: 12 amino acids.